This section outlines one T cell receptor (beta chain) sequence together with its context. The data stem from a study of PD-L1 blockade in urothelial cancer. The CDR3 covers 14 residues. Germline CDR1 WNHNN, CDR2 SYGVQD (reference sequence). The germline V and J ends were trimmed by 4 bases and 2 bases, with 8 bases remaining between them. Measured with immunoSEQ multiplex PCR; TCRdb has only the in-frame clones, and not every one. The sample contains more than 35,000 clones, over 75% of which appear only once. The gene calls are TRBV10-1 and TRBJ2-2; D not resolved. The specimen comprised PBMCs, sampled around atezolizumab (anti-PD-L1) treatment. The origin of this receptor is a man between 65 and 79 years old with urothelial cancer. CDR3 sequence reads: CASSGKANTGELFF. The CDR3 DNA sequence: TGCGCCAGCAGTGGTAAAGCTAACACCGGGGAGCTGTTTTTT.